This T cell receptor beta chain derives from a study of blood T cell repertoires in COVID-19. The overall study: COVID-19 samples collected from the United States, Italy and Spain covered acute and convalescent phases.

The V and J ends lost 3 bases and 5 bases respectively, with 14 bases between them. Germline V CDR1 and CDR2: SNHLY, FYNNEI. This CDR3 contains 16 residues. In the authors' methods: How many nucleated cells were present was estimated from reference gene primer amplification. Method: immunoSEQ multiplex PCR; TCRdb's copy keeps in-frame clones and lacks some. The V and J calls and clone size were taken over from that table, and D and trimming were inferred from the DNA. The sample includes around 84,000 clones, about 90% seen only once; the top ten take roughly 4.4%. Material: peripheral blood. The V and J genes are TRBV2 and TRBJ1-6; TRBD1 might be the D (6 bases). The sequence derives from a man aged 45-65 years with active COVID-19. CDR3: CASSERGAFNNSPLHF. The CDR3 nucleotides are TGTGCCAGCAGTGAGCGGGGGGCCTTTAATAATTCACCCCTCCACTTT.